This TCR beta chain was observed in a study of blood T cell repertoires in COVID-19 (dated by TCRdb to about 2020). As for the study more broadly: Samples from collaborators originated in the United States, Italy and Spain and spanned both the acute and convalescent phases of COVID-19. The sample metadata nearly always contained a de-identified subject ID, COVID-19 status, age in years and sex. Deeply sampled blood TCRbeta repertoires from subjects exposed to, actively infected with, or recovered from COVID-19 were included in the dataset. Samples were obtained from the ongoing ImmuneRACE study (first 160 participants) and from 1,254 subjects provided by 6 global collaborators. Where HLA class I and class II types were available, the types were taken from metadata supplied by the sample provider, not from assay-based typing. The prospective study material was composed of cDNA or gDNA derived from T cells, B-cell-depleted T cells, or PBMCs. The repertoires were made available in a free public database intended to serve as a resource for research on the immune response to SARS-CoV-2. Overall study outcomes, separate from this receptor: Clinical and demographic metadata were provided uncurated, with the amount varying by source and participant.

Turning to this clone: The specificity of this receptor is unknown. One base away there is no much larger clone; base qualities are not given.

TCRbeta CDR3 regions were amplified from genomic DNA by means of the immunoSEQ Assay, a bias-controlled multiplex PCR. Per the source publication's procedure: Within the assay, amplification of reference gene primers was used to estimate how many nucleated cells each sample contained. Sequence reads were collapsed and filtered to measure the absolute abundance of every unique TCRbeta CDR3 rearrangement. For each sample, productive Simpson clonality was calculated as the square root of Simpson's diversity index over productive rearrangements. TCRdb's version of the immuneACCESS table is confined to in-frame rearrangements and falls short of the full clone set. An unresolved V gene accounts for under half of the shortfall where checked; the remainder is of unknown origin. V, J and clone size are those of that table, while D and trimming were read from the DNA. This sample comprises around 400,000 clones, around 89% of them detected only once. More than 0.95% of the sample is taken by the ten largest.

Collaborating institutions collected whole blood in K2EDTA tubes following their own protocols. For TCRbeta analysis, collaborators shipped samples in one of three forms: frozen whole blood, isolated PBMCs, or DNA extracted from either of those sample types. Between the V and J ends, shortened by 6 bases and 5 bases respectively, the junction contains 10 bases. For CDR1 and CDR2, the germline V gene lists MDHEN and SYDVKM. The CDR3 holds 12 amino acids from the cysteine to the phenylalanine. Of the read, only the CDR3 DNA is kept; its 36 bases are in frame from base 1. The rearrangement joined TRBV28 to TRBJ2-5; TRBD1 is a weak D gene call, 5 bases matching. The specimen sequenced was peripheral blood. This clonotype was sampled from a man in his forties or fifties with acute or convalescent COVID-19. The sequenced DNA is TGTGCCAGCAGGGTTAACAGGGAGACCCAGTACTTC. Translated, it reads CASRVNRETQYF.